These T cell receptor beta chains were read from a single sample in a study of T-cell memory formation after mild COVID-19. From the 5' RACE reads, TCRdb called clonotypes with MiXCR, one entry per CDR3 protein. Of more than 35,000 distinct CDR3 sequences in the sample, nearly 9.5% were seen once. Sequencing input: PBMCs or a T cell subset sorted from them (not recorded which). Source of these receptors: an adult woman who had mild COVID-19 (a few samples of this study predate the infection). Cell type and time point are not known. Both conserved end residues are part of each CDR3. A D gene is named only where the DNA matches it firmly. The listing skips clone size in some rows; elsewhere it reads once, few, many or a size class.

abundance | d_gene | j_gene | v_gene | CDR3nt | CDR3aa
many | . | TRBJ2-5 | TRBV5-6 | TGTGCCAGCAGCTTGCGAGGATGGGAGACCCAGTACTTC | CASSLRGWETQYF
. | TRBD2 | TRBJ2-2 | TRBV5-1 | TGCGCCAGCAGCTTGGTGTTAGCGGGCACCGGGGAGCTGTTTTTT | CASSLVLAGTGELFF
once | TRBD2 | TRBJ2-3 | TRBV6-6 | TGTGCCAGTTCCCGCGGGGGGTCGGTAGATACGCAGTATTTT | CASSRGGSVDTQYF
. | . | TRBJ1-1 | TRBV7-9 | TGTGCCAGCAGCTTAGGGGTCATGAACACTGAAGCTTTCTTT | CASSLGVMNTEAFF
. | . | TRBJ1-2 | TRBV12-3/TRBV12-4 | TGTGCCAGCAGCCTCAAAGGCGGAAAGGATGGCTACACCTTC | CASSLKGGKDGYTF
. | . | TRBJ2-7 | TRBV27 | TGTGCCAGCAGTCCCACGGCCCGATCAAAGCAGTACTTC | CASSPTARSKQYF
. | TRBD2 | TRBJ2-1 | TRBV12-3/TRBV12-4 | TGTGCCAGCAATAGCGGGGGGTCTTACAATGAGCAGTTCTTC | CASNSGGSYNEQFF
few | . | TRBJ2-7 | TRBV27 | TGTGCCAGCAGTTTTCGGATCTCCTACGAGCAGTACTTC | CASSFRISYEQYF
many | TRBD1 | TRBJ1-3 | TRBV6-5 | TGTGCCAGCAGTGGTCCGGGACAGCGATTCTCTGGAAACACCATATATTTT | CASSGPGQRFSGNTIYF
. | . | TRBJ2-3 | TRBV6-2/TRBV6-3 | TGTGCCAGCAGTTACTCCGGCGGATCCACAGATACGCAGTATTTT | CASSYSGGSTDTQYF
. | . | TRBJ2-1 | TRBV12-3/TRBV12-4 | TGTGCCAGCAGTTTAATGGGAACTTGGGCGGGGGAGCAGTTCTTC | CASSLMGTWAGEQFF
few | . | TRBJ1-1 | TRBV5-4 | TGTGCCAGCAGCTCTCCATCGACAGGCCTCAACACTGAAGCTTTCTTT | CASSSPSTGLNTEAFF
medium-sized | TRBD1 | TRBJ1-2 | TRBV29-1 | TGCAGCGTTGAGGGGACAGACCTCTTATATGGCTACACCTTC | CSVEGTDLLYGYTF
. | . | TRBJ1-1 | TRBV20-1 | TGCAGATGGAGCCAGGGCACTGAAGCTTTCTTT | CRWSQGTEAFF
many | . | TRBJ1-1 | TRBV5-1 | TGCGCCAGCAGCACCCGCGGGACTGAAGCTTTCTTT | CASSTRGTEAFF
many | TRBD1 | TRBJ2-2 | TRBV7-2 | TGTGCCAGCAGCTTAAGACAGGGCACCGGGGAGCTGTTTTTT | CASSLRQGTGELFF
many | . | TRBJ2-7 | TRBV4-3 | TGCGCCAGCAGCCAAGAAGGACACCTCAGCTCCTACGAGCAGTACTTC | CASSQEGHLSSYEQYF
. | TRBD2 | TRBJ2-1 | TRBV29-1 | TGCAGCGTTGAAAAAGGCAGCGGGAGGAAGCAGTTCTTC | CSVEKGSGRKQFF
few | . | TRBJ1-4 | TRBV4-1 | TGCGCCAGCAGCCAAGTTTCCGGCGGAACTAATGAAAAACTGTTTTTT | CASSQVSGGTNEKLFF
few | . | TRBJ2-3 | TRBV14 | TGTGCCAGCAGCCCCGGGGACCCCTTTGTAGGGACAGATACGCAGTATTTT | CASSPGDPFVGTDTQYF
many | TRBD1 | TRBJ2-4 | TRBV20-1 | TGCAGTGCTAGAGTGACAGGGGAAATTAAAAACATTCAGTACTTC | CSARVTGEIKNIQYF
few | . | TRBJ1-2 | TRBV25-1 | TGTGCCAGCGGGAGGGGCTATGGCTACACCTTC | CASGRGYGYTF
medium-sized | TRBD1 | TRBJ2-7 | TRBV5-1 | TGCGCCAGCAGCCTAACCGGGACAGCCTACGAGCAGTACTTC | CASSLTGTAYEQYF
few | . | TRBJ1-5 | TRBV10-3 | TGTGCCATCAGTGACAGGAATCAGCCCCAGCATTTT | CAISDRNQPQHF
. | . | TRBJ2-1 | TRBV9 | TGTGCCAGCAGCACAGGGACCACTCTTGAGCAGTTCTTC | CASSTGTTLEQFF
few | . | TRBJ1-5 | TRBV25-1 | TGTGCCAGCAGTGAATCAACGGGAGAAAATGGAAATCAGCCCCAGCATTTT | CASSESTGENGNQPQHF
. | TRBD1 | TRBJ1-2 | TRBV20-1 | TGCAGTGCTAGGGACAGGGGTAATCTCATCCCGCGCTATGGCTACACCTTC | CSARDRGNLIPRYGYTF
many | . | TRBJ2-3 | TRBV12-3/TRBV12-4 | TGTGCCAGCAGTCACGAGTTCGGAAGGCCAGATACGCAGTATTTT | CASSHEFGRPDTQYF
few | TRBD2 | TRBJ2-7 | TRBV4-2 | TGTGCCAGCAGCCAAGCTCAAGCGGGGGGTACCTACGAGCAGTACTTC | CASSQAQAGGTYEQYF
few | . | TRBJ1-4 | TRBV7-6 | TGTGCCAGCAGCGAAAGGCAGAGAACAACTAATGAAAAACTGTTTTTT | CASSERQRTTNEKLFF
many | . | TRBJ2-7 | TRBV29-1 | TGCAGCGCCACCAGTGGTGAGACCTACGAGCAGTACTTC | CSATSGETYEQYF
. | . | TRBJ2-2 | TRBV7-2 | TGTGCCAGCAGCTTTGAACAACTGAACACCGGGGAGCTGTTTTTT | CASSFEQLNTGELFF
few | TRBD2 | TRBJ2-7 | TRBV7-8 | TGTGCCAGCAGCTTAGTTCAGAGTAGCGGGAGAGGAAGAGCGTACGAGCAGTACTTC | CASSLVQSSGRGRAYEQYF
many | TRBD2 | TRBJ2-3 | TRBV30 | TGTGCCGGGCGACTAGCGGCGACTAGCACAGATACGCAGTATTTT | CAGRLAATSTDTQYF
. | . | TRBJ1-3 | TRBV20-1 | TGCAGTGCTAGAGATAGGGGGAACACCATATATTTT | CSARDRGNTIYF
. | . | TRBJ2-7 | TRBV27 | TGTGCCAGCAGTTTATTTTCCCCCCGGGCAGGCTACGAGCAGTACTTC | CASSLFSPRAGYEQYF
few | . | TRBJ1-4 | TRBV5-1 | TGCGCCAGCAGCTTGTTTGGGACCGAAAAACTGTTTTTT | CASSLFGTEKLFF
. | TRBD1 | TRBJ2-7 | TRBV4-1 | TGCGCCAGCAGCCAAGTCTCCGGGACAGCCACCCCCGAGCAGTACTTC | CASSQVSGTATPEQYF
many | . | TRBJ1-2 | TRBV12-3/TRBV12-4 | TGTGCCAGCAGTTTAAGAGGGTTGGGCTATGGCTACACCTTC | CASSLRGLGYGYTF
many | TRBD2 | TRBJ2-3 | TRBV6-4 | TGTGCCAGCAGTACTGAAGCGGGAGCGTCAGATACGCAGTATTTT | CASSTEAGASDTQYF
many | TRBD1 | TRBJ2-3 | TRBV24-1 | TGTGCCACCAGTGGCCATACCGGGACAGAACTCACAGATACGCAGTATTTT | CATSGHTGTELTDTQYF
. | TRBD2 | TRBJ2-7 | TRBV12-3/TRBV12-4 | TGTGCCAGCAGCCTCGGGGGGGTGGGAACCTACGAGCAGTACTTC | CASSLGGVGTYEQYF
many | TRBD1 | TRBJ2-4 | TRBV29-1 | TGCAGCGTTGAAAGCCCAGGGGGTCAGTACTTC | CSVESPGGQYF
. | . | TRBJ1-1 | TRBV18 | TGTGCCAGCTCACCTCAGGGTGCCGCTGAAGCTTTCTTT | CASSPQGAAEAFF
. | TRBD1 | TRBJ2-4 | TRBV5-6 | TGTGCCAGCAGCTTGGTAGACAGGGACAAAAACATTCAGTACTTC | CASSLVDRDKNIQYF
many | . | TRBJ1-1 | TRBV20-1 | TGCAGTGCTAGGGATGGACAGAAACATTTTACGAACACTGAAGCTTTCTTT | CSARDGQKHFTNTEAFF
. | . | TRBJ2-2 | TRBV12-3/TRBV12-4 | TGTGCCAGCAGTTCTGGGCCGAACACCGGGGAGCTGTTTTTT | CASSSGPNTGELFF
. | TRBD1 | TRBJ1-4 | TRBV12-3/TRBV12-4 | TGTGCCAGCACTCCGGGACAGGGGTTGGGAAAACTGTTTTTT | CASTPGQGLGKLFF
few | . | TRBJ2-2 | TRBV30 | TGTGCCTGGAGTCGAGGGGCCGGGGAGCTGTTTTTT | CAWSRGAGELFF
. | . | TRBJ1-5 | TRBV30 | TGTGCCTGGAGTGTACCCCCGGCTGCCCAGCATTTT | CAWSVPPAAQHF
many | . | TRBJ2-2 | TRBV27 | TGTGCCAGCAGTCCAAAGGGACCCGGAGCCACCGGGGAGCTGTTTTTT | CASSPKGPGATGELFF
. | . | TRBJ1-6 | TRBV6-6 | TGTGCCAGCGTTCTGGGGGCAAATTCACCCCTCCACTTT | CASVLGANSPLHF
. | . | TRBJ2-5 | TRBV10-3 | TGTGCCATCAGTGAGTCGGGTGGGGAGACCCAGTACTTC | CAISESGGETQYF
. | TRBD2 | TRBJ2-7 | TRBV2 | TGTGCCAGCAGTGCCGGGACTAGCAGACACGAGCAGTACTTC | CASSAGTSRHEQYF